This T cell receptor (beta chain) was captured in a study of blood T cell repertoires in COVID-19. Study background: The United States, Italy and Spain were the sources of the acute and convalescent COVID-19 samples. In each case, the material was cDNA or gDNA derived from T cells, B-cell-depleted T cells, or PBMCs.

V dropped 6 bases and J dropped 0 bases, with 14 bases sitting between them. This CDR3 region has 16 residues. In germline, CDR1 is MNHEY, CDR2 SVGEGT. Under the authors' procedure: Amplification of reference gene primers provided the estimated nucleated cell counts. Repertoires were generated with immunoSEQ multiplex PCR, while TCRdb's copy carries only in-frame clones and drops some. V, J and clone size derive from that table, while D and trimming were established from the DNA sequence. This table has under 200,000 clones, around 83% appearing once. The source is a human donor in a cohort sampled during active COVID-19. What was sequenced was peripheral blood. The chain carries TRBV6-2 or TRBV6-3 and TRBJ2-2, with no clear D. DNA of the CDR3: TGTGCCAGCAGCTGGATTTACAGTTCGAACACCGGGGAGCTGTTTTTT. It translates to CASSWIYSSNTGELFF.